The rows below give T cell receptor beta chains drawn from one sample of a study of cytomegalovirus exposure and HLA in healthy donors. The protocol was immunoSEQ multiplex PCR, while the TCRdb copy is restricted to in-frame clones and leaves out a portion. The table records 150,000 to 200,000 clones, around 84% of them present only once. Source material: PBMCs. These receptors all come from a man between 18 and 29 years old in good health and CMV-seropositive. Each CDR3 is given with its conserved first and last residue. A D gene is named only where the DNA matches it firmly. Clone size appears in some rows only: once, few, many, or a class for an expanded clone.

TGTGCCAGCAGTTATGCGGGGTCCTACGAGCAGTACTTC,CASSYAGSYEQYF,NA,few,TRBJ2-7,TRBV27
TGCAGCGCCCCTCGACAGGGGTCGGAGTATGGCTACACCTTC,CSAPRQGSEYGYTF,TRBD1,NA,TRBJ1-2,TRBV29-1
TGTGCCAGTAGTAAATGGGGGGGTCCTGAAGCTTTCTTT,CASSKWGGPEAFF,NA,NA,TRBJ1-1,TRBV19
TGTGCCAGCAGCTTAGACCAAACTAGCTGGGGAAAAGAGACCCAGTACTTC,CASSLDQTSWGKETQYF,NA,NA,TRBJ2-5,TRBV5-4
TGTGCTAGTGGTTTGGTACTCGGGAGCTCCTACAATGAGCAGTTCTTC,CASGLVLGSSYNEQFF,NA,NA,TRBJ2-1,TRBV12-5
TGTGCCTGGAGCTCAGGGCCCAACCAAGAGACCCAGTACTTC,CAWSSGPNQETQYF,NA,NA,TRBJ2-5,TRBV30
TGTGCCAGCAGTGAAGCGACAGGGGAGAACACTGAAGCTTTCTTT,CASSEATGENTEAFF,TRBD1,NA,TRBJ1-1,TRBV6-1
TGTGCCAGCAGTTTAGGCAGGGGGAATGAGCAGTTCTTC,CASSLGRGNEQFF,TRBD1,NA,TRBJ2-1,TRBV27
TGTGCCAGCAGTGCACCTTTGGGACAGGGGGTAAGAGAGACCCAGTACTTC,CASSAPLGQGVRETQYF,TRBD1,NA,TRBJ2-5,TRBV25-1
TGTGCCTGGAGGAGGGCCCGACACAATGAGCAGTTCTTC,CAWRRARHNEQFF,NA,NA,TRBJ2-1,TRBV30
TGTGCCAGCAGCCCCGCGTGGGCGGGAGCGGCCTACAATGAGCAGTTCTTC,CASSPAWAGAAYNEQFF,TRBD2,NA,TRBJ2-1,TRBV5-4
TGTGCCAGCAGGGCCGGGACTAGAGTCCTCGGGGAGCTGTTTTTT,CASRAGTRVLGELFF,TRBD2,NA,TRBJ2-2,TRBV27
TGCGCCAGCAGCCAGGGGAAATTAGCGGGAGAGTACGAGCAGTACTTC,CASSQGKLAGEYEQYF,TRBD2,NA,TRBJ2-7,TRBV4-1
TGTGCCAGCAGCTCAGGGGAAGAATACTTC,CASSSGEEYF,NA,few,TRBJ2-7,TRBV11-2
TGTGCCAGCGGACTAGCGGCCGCCTACGAGCAGTACTTC,CASGLAAAYEQYF,TRBD2,NA,TRBJ2-7,TRBV7-9
TGTGCCAGCAGCTTCCCTGTACTAGCGGCAAGCTCCTACAATGAGCAGTTCTTC,CASSFPVLAASSYNEQFF,TRBD2,few,TRBJ2-1,TRBV7-2
TGTGCCAGCACCCCCGGGACAGGCGAGTATAGCTACACCTTC,CASTPGTGEYSYTF,TRBD1,NA,TRBJ1-2,TRBV28
TGTGCCAGCAGCCGCGGACAGGGCACTGAAGCTTTCTTT,CASSRGQGTEAFF,TRBD1,NA,TRBJ1-1,TRBV6-5
TGTGCCAGCAGTTCCCTCAGGGCGCAGCCCCAGCATTTT,CASSSLRAQPQHF,NA,NA,TRBJ1-5,TRBV6-5
TGTGCCAGCAGTCGGGAGGGCAGCACAGATACGCAGTATTTT,CASSREGSTDTQYF,TRBD2,NA,TRBJ2-3,TRBV6-4
TGTGCCAGCAGAAGCGGGAGTTTTTCGTATTTT,CASRSGSFSYF,TRBD2,NA,TRBJ2-3,TRBV27
TGTGCCACCAGGGGACAGGGGTTCTACGAGCAGTACTTC,CATRGQGFYEQYF,TRBD1,NA,TRBJ2-7,TRBV15
TGCGCCAGCAGCCAAGGGGTCAACAGGTTCCGCTCCTACGAGCAGTACTTC,CASSQGVNRFRSYEQYF,NA,NA,TRBJ2-7,TRBV4-3
TGTGCCAGCAGCGTAGACAGCCGCCAGGGCTACACCTTC,CASSVDSRQGYTF,NA,NA,TRBJ1-2,TRBV7-3
TGTGCCAGCCTCGAATTATCAGGGGACTATGGCTACACCTTC,CASLELSGDYGYTF,NA,NA,TRBJ1-2,TRBV28
TGCGCCAGCAGCCAAGTCCTCGGGGCGGGGAACATTCAGTACTTC,CASSQVLGAGNIQYF,NA,NA,TRBJ2-4,TRBV4-3
TGTGCCAGCAGTTCAAGTACAGGGGTGCGGAACACTGAAGCTTTCTTT,CASSSSTGVRNTEAFF,TRBD1,NA,TRBJ1-1,TRBV5-4
TGTGCCAGCAGCTGGACTAGCGGTACCTACAATGAGCAGTTCTTC,CASSWTSGTYNEQFF,TRBD2,NA,TRBJ2-1,TRBV28
TGTGCCAGCAGTTTAAGGGCCAGGGGCACCGGGGAGCTGTTTTTT,CASSLRARGTGELFF,NA,NA,TRBJ2-2,TRBV28
TGTGCCAGCAGTTACTTTGGCGGGGAGAGCAATCAGCCCCAGCATTTT,CASSYFGGESNQPQHF,NA,NA,TRBJ1-5,TRBV6-6
TGTGCCAGCAGTTTATGGGACAACCTCTCCTACGAGCAGTACTTC,CASSLWDNLSYEQYF,NA,few,TRBJ2-7,TRBV28
TGTGCCAGCAGTAGGGGTTTTATGTGGGGGGGACTAGCGGGAGACCTAACTAGCACAGATACGCAGTATTTT,CASSRGFMWGGLAGDLTSTDTQYF,TRBD2,NA,TRBJ2-3,TRBV28
TGTGCCAGCAGCTCCCAGGGACTAGCTTCCAATGAGCAGTTCTTC,CASSSQGLASNEQFF,TRBD2,NA,TRBJ2-1,TRBV9
TGCGCCAGCAGCTTGGCTTCGGGGGCCGGGAGGGAGACCCAGTACTTC,CASSLASGAGRETQYF,NA,NA,TRBJ2-5,TRBV5-1
TGTGCCAGCAGTTTAGGTCGACAGGGAGCGAGAGGCCACGAGCAGTACTTC,CASSLGRQGARGHEQYF,TRBD1,NA,TRBJ2-7,TRBV27
TGTGCCAGCAGCGTAGGGGGGGTGGACGGCTACACCTTC,CASSVGGVDGYTF,NA,NA,TRBJ1-2,TRBV9
TGTGCCAGCAGGGTTCTGGGACAGGGCTACAATGAGCAGTTCTTC,CASRVLGQGYNEQFF,TRBD1,NA,TRBJ2-1,TRBV27